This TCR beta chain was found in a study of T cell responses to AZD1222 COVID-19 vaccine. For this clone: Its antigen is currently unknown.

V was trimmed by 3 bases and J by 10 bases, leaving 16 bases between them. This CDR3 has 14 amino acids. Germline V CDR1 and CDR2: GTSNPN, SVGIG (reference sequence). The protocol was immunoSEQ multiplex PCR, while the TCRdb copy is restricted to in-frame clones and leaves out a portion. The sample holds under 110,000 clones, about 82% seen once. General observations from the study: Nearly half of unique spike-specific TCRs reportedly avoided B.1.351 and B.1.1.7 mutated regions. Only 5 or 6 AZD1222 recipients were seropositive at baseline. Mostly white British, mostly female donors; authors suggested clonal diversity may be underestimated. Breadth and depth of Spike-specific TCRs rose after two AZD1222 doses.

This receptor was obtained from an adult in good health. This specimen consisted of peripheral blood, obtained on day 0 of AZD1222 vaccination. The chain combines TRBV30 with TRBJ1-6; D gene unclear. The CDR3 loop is CAWSVGYMGSPLHF. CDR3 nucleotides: TGTGCCTGGAGCGTGGGTTACATGGGGTCACCCCTCCACTTT. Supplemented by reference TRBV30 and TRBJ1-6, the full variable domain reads SQTIHQWPATLVQPVGSPLSLECTVEGTSNPNLYWYRQAAGRGLQLLFYSVGIGQISSEVPQNLSASRPQDRQFILSSKKLLLSDSGFYLCAWSVGYMGSPLHFGNGTRLTVT.